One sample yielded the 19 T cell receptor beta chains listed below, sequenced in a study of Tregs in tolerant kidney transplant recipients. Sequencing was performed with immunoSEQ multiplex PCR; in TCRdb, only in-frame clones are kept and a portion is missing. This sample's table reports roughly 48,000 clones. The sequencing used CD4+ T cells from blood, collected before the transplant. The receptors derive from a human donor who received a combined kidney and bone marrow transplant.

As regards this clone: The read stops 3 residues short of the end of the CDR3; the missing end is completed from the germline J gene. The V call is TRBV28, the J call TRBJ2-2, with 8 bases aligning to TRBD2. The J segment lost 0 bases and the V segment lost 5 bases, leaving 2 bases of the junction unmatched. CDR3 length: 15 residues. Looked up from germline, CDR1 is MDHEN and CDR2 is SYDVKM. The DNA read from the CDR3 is TGTGCCAGCAGTGGAGCGGGGGCGAACACCGGGGAG. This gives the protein CASSGAGANTGE. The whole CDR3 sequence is CASSGAGANTGELFF.

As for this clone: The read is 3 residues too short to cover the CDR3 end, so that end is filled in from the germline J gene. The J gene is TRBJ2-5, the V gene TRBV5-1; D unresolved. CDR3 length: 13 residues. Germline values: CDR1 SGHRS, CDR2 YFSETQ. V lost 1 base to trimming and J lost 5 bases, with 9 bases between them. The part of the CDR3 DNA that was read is TGCGCCAGCAGCTTGAATATAGGGGAGACC. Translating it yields CASSLNIGET. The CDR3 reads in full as CASSLNIGETQYF.

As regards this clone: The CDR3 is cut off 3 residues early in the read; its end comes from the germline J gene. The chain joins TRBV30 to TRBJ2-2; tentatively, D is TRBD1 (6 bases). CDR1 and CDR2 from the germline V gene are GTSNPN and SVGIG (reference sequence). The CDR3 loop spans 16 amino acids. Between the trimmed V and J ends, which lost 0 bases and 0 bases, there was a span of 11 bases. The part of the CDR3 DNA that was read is TGTGCCTGGAGTGTATTGAGGACAGCGAACACCGGGGAG. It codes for CAWSVLRTANTGE. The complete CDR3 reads CAWSVLRTANTGELFF. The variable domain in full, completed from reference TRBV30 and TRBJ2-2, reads SQTIHQWPATLVQPVGSPLSLECTVEGTSNPNLYWYRQAAGRGLQLLFYSVGIGQISSEVPQNLSASRPQDRQFILSSKKLLLSDSGFYLCAWSVLRTANTGELFFGEGSRLTVL.

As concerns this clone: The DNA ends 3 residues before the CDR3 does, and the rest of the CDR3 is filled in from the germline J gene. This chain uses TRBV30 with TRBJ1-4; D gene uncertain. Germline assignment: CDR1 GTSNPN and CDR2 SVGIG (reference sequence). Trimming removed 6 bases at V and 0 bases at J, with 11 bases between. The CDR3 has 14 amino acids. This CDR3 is CACSWASTNEKLFF. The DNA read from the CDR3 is TGTGCCTGTTCGTGGGCCTCAACTAATGAAAAA.

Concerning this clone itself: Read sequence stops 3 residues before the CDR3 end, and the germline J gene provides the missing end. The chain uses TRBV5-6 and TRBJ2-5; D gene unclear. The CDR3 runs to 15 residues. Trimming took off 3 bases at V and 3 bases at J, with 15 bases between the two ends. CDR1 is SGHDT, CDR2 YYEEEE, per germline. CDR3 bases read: TGTGCCAGCAGCTCGACAAAGGGCACCAAAGAGACC. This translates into CASSSTKGTKET. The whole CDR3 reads CASSSTKGTKETQYF.

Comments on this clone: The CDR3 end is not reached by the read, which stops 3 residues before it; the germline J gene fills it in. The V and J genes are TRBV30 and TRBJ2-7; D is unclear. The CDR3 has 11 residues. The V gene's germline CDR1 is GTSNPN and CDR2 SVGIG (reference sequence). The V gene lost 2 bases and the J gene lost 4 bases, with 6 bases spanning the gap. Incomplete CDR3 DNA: TGTGCCTGGAGTAGGTGTTACGAG. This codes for CAWSRCYE. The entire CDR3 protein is CAWSRCYEQYF.

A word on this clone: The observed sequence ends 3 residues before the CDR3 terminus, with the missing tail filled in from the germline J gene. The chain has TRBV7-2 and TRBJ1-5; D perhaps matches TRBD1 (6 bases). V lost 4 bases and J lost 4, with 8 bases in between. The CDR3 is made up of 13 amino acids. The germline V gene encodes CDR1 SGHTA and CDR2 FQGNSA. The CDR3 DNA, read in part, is TGTGCCAGCAGCTACGGACAGAATCAGCCC. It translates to CASSYGQNQP. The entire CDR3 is CASSYGQNQPQHF. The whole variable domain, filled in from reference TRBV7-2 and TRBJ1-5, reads GAGVSQSPSNKVTEKGKDVELRCDPISGHTALYWYRQSLGQGLEFLIYFQGNSAPDKSGLPSDRFSAERTGGSVSTLTIQRTQQEDSAVYLCASSYGQNQPQHFGDGTRLSIL.

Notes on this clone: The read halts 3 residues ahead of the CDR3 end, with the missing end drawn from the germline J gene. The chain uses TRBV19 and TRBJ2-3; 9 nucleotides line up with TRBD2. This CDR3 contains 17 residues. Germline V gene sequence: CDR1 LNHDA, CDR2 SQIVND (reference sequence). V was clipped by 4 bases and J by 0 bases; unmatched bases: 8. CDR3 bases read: TGTGCCAGTAGTAGCGGGAGGGCCCCACCAAGCACAGATACG. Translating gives CASSSGRAPPSTDT. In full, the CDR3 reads CASSSGRAPPSTDTQYF.

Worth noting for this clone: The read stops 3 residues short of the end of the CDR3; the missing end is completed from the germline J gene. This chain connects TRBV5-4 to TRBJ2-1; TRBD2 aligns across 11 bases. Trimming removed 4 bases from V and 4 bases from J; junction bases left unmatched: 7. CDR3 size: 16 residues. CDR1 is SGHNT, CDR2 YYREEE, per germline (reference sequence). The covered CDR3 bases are TGTGCCAGCAGCACCGGGACTAGCGGACTATACAATGAG. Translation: CASSTGTSGLYNE. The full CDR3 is CASSTGTSGLYNEQFF.

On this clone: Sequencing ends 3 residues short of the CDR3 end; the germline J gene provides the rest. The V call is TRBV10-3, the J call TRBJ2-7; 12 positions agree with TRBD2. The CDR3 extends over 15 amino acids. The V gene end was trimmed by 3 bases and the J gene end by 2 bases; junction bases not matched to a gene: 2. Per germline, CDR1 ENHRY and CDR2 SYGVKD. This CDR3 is CAISDRTSGTYEQYF. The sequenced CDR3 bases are TGTGCCATCAGTGACAGGACTAGCGGGACCTACGAG.

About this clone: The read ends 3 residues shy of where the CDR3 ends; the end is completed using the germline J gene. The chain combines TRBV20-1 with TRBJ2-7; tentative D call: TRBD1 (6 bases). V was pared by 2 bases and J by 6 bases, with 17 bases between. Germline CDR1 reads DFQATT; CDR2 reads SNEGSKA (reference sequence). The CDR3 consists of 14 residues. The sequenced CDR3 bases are TGCAGTGCTAGAATTGGACAGTCCGCCGTCGAG. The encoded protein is CSARIGQSAVE. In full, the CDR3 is CSARIGQSAVEQYF.

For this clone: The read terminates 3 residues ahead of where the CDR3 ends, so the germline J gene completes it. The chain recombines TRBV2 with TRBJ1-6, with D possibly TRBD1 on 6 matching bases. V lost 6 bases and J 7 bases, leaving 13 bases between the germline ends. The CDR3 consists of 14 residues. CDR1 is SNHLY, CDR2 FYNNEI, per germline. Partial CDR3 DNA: TGTGCCAGCAGGCCGACAGGACCCAATTCACCC. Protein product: CASRPTGPNSP. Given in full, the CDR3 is CASRPTGPNSPLHF.

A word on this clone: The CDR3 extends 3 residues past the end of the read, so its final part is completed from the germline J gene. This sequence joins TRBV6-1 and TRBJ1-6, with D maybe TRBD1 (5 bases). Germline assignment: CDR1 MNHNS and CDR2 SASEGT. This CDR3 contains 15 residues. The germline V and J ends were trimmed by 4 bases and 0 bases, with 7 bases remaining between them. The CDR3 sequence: CASSGGGSYNSPLHF. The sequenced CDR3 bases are TGTGCCAGCAGTGGGGGGGGCTCCTATAATTCACCC.

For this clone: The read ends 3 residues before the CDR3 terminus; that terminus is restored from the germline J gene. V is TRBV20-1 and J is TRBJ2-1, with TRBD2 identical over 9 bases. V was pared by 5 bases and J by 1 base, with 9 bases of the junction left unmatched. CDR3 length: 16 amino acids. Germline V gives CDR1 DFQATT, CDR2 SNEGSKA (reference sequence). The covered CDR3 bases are TGCAGTGCTCCCCTGACTAGCGGACCTTCCTACAATGAG. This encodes CSAPLTSGPSYNE. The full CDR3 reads CSAPLTSGPSYNEQFF.

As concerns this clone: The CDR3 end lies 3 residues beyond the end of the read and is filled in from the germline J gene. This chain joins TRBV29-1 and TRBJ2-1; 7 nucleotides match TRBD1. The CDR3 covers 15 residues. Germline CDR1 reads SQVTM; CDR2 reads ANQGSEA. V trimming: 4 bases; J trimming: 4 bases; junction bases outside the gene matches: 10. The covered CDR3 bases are TGCAGCGTTGTAGGGGGCCTCGAGTTTTACAATGAG. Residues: CSVVGGLEFYNE. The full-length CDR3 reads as CSVVGGLEFYNEQFF.

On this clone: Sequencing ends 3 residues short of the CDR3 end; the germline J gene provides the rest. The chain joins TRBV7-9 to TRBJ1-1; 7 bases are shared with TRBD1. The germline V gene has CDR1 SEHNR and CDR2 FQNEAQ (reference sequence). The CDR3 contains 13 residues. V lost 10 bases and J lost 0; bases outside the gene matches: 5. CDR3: CATTGALNTEAFF. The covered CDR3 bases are TGTGCCACCACAGGGGCTCTGAACACTGAA.

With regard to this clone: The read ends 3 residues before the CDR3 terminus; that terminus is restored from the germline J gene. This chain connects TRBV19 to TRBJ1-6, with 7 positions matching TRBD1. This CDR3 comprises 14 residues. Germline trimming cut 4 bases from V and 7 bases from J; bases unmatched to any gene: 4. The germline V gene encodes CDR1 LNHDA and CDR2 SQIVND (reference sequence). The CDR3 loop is CASSTNRGNSPLHF. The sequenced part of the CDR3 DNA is TGTGCCAGTAGTACGAACAGGGGCAATTCACCC.

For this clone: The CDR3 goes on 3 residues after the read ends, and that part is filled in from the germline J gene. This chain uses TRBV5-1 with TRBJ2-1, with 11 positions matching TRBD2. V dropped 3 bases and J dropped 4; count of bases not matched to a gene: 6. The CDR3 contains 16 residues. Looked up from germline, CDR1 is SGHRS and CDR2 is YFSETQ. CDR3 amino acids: CASSSEGLAVYNEQFF. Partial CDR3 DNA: TGCGCCAGCAGCTCAGAGGGACTAGCGGTTTACAATGAG.

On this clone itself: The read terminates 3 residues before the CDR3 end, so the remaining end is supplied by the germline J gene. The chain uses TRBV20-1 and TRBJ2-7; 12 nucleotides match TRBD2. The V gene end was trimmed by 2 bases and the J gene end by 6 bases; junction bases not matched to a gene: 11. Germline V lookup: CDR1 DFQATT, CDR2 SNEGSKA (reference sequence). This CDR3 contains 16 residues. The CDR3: CSARSLGLAGNGEQYF. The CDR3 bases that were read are TGCAGTGCTAGATCTCTCGGACTAGCGGGAAACGGCGAG.